The sequence of this TCR beta chain was determined in a study of CD8 T cells in Susac syndrome. Reverse transcription of 0.5 to 1 ug RNA was performed with random hexamers. It was immunoSEQ multiplex PCR that amplified TCR beta CDR3 across 54 Vbeta and 13 Jbeta. TCRdb re-called the immunoSEQ multiplex PCR reads through MiXCR, storing one row per CDR3 protein. Of approximately 190,000 distinct CDR3 sequences detected, 90% to 95% appear once; the ten largest clones hold about 0.096%. CD8+ and CD4+ T cells taken from blood had their TCR beta sequenced. The multiple sclerosis control cohort comprised treatment-naive individuals presenting with stable or active relapsing-remitting disease. The V gene end was trimmed by 7 bases and the J gene end by 0 bases; junction bases not matched to a gene: 7. This CDR3 has 15 residues.

The origin of this receptor is a human donor with multiple sclerosis. The sample consisted of CD4+ T cells from PBMCs. This chain links TRBV12-3 or TRBV12-4 with TRBJ2-7, with TRBD2 matching 9 bases. CDR3: CASTPRGRDSYEQYF. The CDR3 DNA is TGTGCCAGCACCCCACGCGGGAGGGACTCCTACGAGCAGTACTTC.